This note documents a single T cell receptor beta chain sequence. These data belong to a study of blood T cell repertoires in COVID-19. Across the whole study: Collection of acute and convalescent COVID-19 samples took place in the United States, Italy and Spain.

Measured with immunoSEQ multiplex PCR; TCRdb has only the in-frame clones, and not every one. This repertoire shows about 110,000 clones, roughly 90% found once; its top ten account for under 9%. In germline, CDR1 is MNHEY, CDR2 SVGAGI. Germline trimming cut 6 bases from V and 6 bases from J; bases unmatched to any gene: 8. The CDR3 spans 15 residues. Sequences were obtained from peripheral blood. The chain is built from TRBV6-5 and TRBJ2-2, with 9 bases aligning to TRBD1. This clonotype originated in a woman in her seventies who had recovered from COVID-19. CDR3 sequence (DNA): TGTGCCAGCAGGACTGGACAGGGGTGGGCCGGGGAGCTGTTTTTT. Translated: CASRTGQGWAGELFF.